This T cell receptor (beta chain) was obtained from a study of shared clonotypes between healthy human individuals. Regarding the study as a whole: Compared with memory subsets, naive subsets generally had larger estimated richness. It was expected that sequencing depth would affect clonotype sharing among donors. Rarefaction revealed incomplete sorted-subset sequencing despite large depth. Enrolling few donors narrowed the genetic and exposure-history diversity that was represented.

Concerning this clone itself: Its antigen is unidentified.

Assay used: immunoSEQ multiplex PCR; TCRdb lists only in-frame clones, some missing. The data show around 2,100,000 clones, approximately 95% seen once. There are 15 residues in the CDR3. Trimming left V 4 bases short and J 0 bases short, with 10 bases between. Per germline, CDR1 SNHLY and CDR2 FYNNEI. CD8 cells regarded as naive lacked CD45RO, were positively chosen for CCR7, and omitted terminally differentiated effector memory CD45RA+ cells. This rearrangement joins TRBV2 to TRBJ1-3, with D uncertain. The TCR comes from a man younger than 30 in good health. The sequenced sample was naive CD8+ T cells sorted from blood. The CDR3, as DNA: TGTGCCAGCAGTGGGGCCCCATTCTCTGGAAACACCATATATTTT. It translates to CASSGAPFSGNTIYF.